These T cell receptor beta chains were read from a single sample in a study of shared T cell receptors in the human thymus. Repertoires were generated with immunoSEQ multiplex PCR, while TCRdb's copy carries only in-frame clones and drops some. This repertoire shows 600,000 to 900,000 clones, over 75% found once; its top ten account for approximately 0.01%. The data also belong to a second study, concerning human thymus T cells.

The sequencing sample was made of thymocytes. Receptor source: a girl younger than two with a congenital heart defect. CDR3s include the opening cysteine and the closing phenylalanine or tryptophan. D genes are given only for firm matches. A row's size may be missing; if present it is once, few, many or a size class.

V,size,J,D,DNA,CDR3
TRBV27,once,TRBJ1-5,TRBD1,TGTGCCAGCAGTCTGACAGGGGGCAATCAGCCCCAGCATTTT,CASSLTGGNQPQHF
TRBV4-1,NA,TRBJ1-1,TRBD1,TGCGCCAGCACCCTAGACAGGGAAAGAGCTTTCTTT,CASTLDRERAFF
TRBV20-1,NA,TRBJ1-5,NA,TGCAGTGCTTCAGAGACGGGGGCCCAGCATTTT,CSASETGAQHF
TRBV5-1,NA,TRBJ1-1,NA,TGCGCCAGCAGCTTGGAAGGTCGGGGGTGGGGATTGGCTTTCTTT,CASSLEGRGWGLAFF
TRBV29-1,NA,TRBJ1-2,NA,TGCAGCGTTGAGGGGAGATATGGCTACACCTTC,CSVEGRYGYTF
TRBV7-3,NA,TRBJ1-1,NA,TGTGCCAGCAGCCCACTGAAAGGGACACCTCGGTACACTGAAGCTTTCTTT,CASSPLKGTPRYTEAFF
TRBV7-6,few,TRBJ1-1,TRBD1,TGTGCCAGCAGCTTATCCGGACAGGATGCCTCAGCCCTGAACACTGAAGCTTTCTTT,CASSLSGQDASALNTEAFF
TRBV2,NA,TRBJ1-5,NA,TGTGCCAGCGATTTCTTCAGGCAGCCCCAGCATTTT,CASDFFRQPQHF
TRBV29-1,few,TRBJ2-7,NA,TGCAGCGTTGGACAGGCTTATAGCAGGGAGCAGTACTTC,CSVGQAYSREQYF
TRBV25-1,NA,TRBJ1-4,NA,TGTGCCAGCAGCTTAGGTGACAGCGCAACTAATGAAAAACTGTTTTTT,CASSLGDSATNEKLFF
TRBV5-5,few,TRBJ2-1,TRBD2,TGTGCCAGCAGCTTGGGGTGTGGGACTAGCGATCAGGATGAGCAGTTCTTC,CASSLGCGTSDQDEQFF
TRBV14,NA,TRBJ2-7,TRBD2,TGTGCCAGCAGCCGCCTCCCGACAGGGCTAGCGGGGGTCGCCTACGAGCAGTACTTC,CASSRLPTGLAGVAYEQYF
TRBV11-2,NA,TRBJ2-2,NA,TGTGCCAGCAGCCTGGGACAGAACACCGGGGAGCTGTTTTTT,CASSLGQNTGELFF
TRBV5-1,NA,TRBJ1-2,NA,TGCGCCAGCAGCTTCGGGTTTTCCTATGGCTACACCTTC,CASSFGFSYGYTF
TRBV27,NA,TRBJ1-2,TRBD1,TGTGCCAGCAGTTTCAACCGGGACAGGGGGAAGACGGTCTATGGCTACACCTTC,CASSFNRDRGKTVYGYTF
TRBV2,once,TRBJ2-3,TRBD1,TGTGCCAGCAGTGATTGCACAGGGGAAAATCCCACAGATACGCAGTATTTT,CASSDCTGENPTDTQYF
TRBV6-6,once,TRBJ1-1,NA,TGTGCCAGCAGCCCACCTCGACAGGATACGGGATCTGAAGCTTTCTTT,CASSPPRQDTGSEAFF
TRBV6-6,NA,TRBJ1-1,TRBD1,TGTGCCAGCAGCCCACAAGTTCGTAGGGGGCCGAAAGAAGCTTTCTTT,CASSPQVRRGPKEAFF
TRBV5-1,NA,TRBJ2-3,NA,TGCGCCAGCAGCCATCACAGGGTCCCGGACACAGATACGCAGTATTTT,CASSHHRVPDTDTQYF
TRBV13,NA,TRBJ2-1,NA,TGTGCCAGCAGCGTAAACAGGGGAGGACGCAATGAGCAGTTCTTC,CASSVNRGGRNEQFF
TRBV5-1,once,TRBJ2-7,NA,TGCGCCAGCAGCTTAGAATGGGCTCCCTACGAGCAGTACTTC,CASSLEWAPYEQYF
TRBV4-3,NA,TRBJ1-4,NA,TGCGCCAGCAGCCATCTGGGGGGGACAAATTTTGTTGGAGGAAAACTGTTTTTT,CASSHLGGTNFVGGKLFF
TRBV28,NA,TRBJ2-5,NA,TGTGCCAGCAGTTTCTCACAGGGCCCCGAGACCCAGTACTTC,CASSFSQGPETQYF
TRBV4-1,NA,TRBJ1-5,TRBD1,TGCGCCAGCAGCCATGGAACGGACAGGGGGATTAGCAATCAGCCCCAGCATTTT,CASSHGTDRGISNQPQHF
TRBV5-1,NA,TRBJ1-4,NA,TGCGCCAGCAGCTTGGGGACGGGGGAGATTGAAAAACTGTTTTTT,CASSLGTGEIEKLFF
TRBV29-1,NA,TRBJ1-2,TRBD1,TGCAGCGTTGAGAGTGCAGGGGGCTATGGCTACACCTTC,CSVESAGGYGYTF